In its sample, the clone carrying this T cell receptor (beta chain) was seen once. Its target is unknown. Lymphocytes (intraepithelial and lamina propria) were released by processing the graft tissue. The data were taken from a study of graft-versus-host responses after intestinal transplantation. The table came from immunoSEQ multiplex PCR; TCRdb's copy has only in-frame clones and leaves some out. The table includes 15,000 to 20,000 clones, 83% detected once. Regarding the study as a whole: Allograft graft-versus-host to host-versus-graft clonal ratios ran high in patients with graft-donor T cell macrochimerism.

The material was ileum tissue, obtained roughly 620 days after intestinal transplantation. The receptor was isolated from a human patient who received an intestinal transplant, so some T cells may come from the graft donor.

The CDR3 DNA is TGTGCCAGCAGCTTAGAATGGACAGGCGGAAACACCATATATTTT. It translates to CASSLEWTGGNTIYF. V usage is TRBV7-8 and J usage is TRBJ1-3, with 7 nucleotides matching TRBD1. The CDR3 covers 15 residues. Germline V lookup: CDR1 SGHVS, CDR2 FQNEAQ. The J segment lost 4 bases and the V segment lost 1 base, leaving 4 bases of the junction unmatched.